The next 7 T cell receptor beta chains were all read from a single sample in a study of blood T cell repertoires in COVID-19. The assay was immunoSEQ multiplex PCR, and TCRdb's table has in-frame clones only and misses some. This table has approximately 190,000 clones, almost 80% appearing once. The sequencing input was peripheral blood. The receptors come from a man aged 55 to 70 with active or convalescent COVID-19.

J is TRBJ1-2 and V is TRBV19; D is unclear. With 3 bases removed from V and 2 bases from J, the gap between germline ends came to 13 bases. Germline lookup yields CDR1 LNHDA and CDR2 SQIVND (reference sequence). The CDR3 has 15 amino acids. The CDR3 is CASSIPPGGNYGYTF. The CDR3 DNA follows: TGTGCCAGTAGTATTCCTCCGGGAGGAAACTATGGCTACACCTTC. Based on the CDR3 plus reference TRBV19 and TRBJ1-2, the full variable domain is DGGITQSPKYLFRKEGQNVTLSCEQNLNHDAMYWYRQDPGQGLRLIYYSQIVNDFQKGDIAEGYSVSREKKESFPLTVTSAQKNPTAFYLCASSIPPGGNYGYTFGSGTRLTVV.

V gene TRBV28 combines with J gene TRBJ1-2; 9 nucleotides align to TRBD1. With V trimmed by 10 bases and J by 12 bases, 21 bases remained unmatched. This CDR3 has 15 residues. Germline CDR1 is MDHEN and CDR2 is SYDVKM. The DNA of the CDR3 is TGTGCCACACAAACCGGGACAGGGTATATTCGGTGGGACACCTTC. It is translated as CATQTGTGYIRWDTF.

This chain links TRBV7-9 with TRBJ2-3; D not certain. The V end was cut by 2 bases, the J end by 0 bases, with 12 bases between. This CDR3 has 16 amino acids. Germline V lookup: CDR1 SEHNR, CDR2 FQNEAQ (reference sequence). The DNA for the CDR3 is TGTGCCAGCAGCTTACCCGAGCCCCCAAGCACAGATACGCAGTATTTT. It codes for CASSLPEPPSTDTQYF.

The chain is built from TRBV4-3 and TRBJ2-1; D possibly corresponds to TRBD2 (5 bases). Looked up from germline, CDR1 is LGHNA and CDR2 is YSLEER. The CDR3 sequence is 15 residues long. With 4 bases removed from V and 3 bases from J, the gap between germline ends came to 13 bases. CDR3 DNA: TGCGCCAGCAGCCGCAACTCCGGACTCTACAATGAGCAGTTCTTC. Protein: CASSRNSGLYNEQFF.

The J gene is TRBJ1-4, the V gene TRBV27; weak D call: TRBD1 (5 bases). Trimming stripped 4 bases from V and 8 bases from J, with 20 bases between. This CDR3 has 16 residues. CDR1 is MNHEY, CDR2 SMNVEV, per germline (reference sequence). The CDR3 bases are TGTGCCAGCAGTTCGTCCCCAGGGCGAACTGAGGAAAAACTGTTTTTT. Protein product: CASSSSPGRTEEKLFF.

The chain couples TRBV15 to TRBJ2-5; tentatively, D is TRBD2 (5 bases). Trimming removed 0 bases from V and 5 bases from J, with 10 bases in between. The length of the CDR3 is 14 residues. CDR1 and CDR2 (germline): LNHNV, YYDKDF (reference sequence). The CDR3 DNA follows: TGTGCCACCAGCAGAGATCTAAGAGGGGAGACCCAGTACTTC. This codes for CATSRDLRGETQYF.

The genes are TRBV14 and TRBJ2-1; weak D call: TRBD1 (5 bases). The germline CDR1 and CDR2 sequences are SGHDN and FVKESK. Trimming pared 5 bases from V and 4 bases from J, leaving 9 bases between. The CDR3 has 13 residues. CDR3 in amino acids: CASSFRQYNEQFF. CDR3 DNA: TGTGCCAGCAGCTTTAGACAGTACAATGAGCAGTTCTTC.